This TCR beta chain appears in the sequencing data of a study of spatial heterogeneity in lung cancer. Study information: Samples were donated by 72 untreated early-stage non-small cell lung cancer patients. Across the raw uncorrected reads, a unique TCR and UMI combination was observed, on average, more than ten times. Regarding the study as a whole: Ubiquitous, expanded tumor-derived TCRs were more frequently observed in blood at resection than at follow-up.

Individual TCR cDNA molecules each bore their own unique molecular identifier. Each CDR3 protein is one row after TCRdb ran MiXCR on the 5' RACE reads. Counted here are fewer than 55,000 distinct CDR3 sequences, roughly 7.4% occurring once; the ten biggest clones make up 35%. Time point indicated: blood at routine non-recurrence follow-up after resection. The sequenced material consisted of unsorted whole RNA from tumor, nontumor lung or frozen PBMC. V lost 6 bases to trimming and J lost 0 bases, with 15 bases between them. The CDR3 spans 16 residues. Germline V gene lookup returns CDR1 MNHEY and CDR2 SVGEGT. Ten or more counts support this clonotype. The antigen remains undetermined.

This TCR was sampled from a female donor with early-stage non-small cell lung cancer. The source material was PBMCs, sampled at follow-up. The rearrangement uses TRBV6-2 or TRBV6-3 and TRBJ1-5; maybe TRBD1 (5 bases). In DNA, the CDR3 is TGTGCCAGCAGACCTGGGGGAACCTATAGCAATCAGCCCCAGCATTTT. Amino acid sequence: CASRPGGTYSNQPQHF.